This T cell receptor (beta chain) was identified in a study of blood T cell repertoires in COVID-19. Study details: Sources were T cells, B-cell-depleted T cells, or PBMCs; the material itself was cDNA or gDNA.

Clones were sequenced by immunoSEQ multiplex PCR, and TCRdb holds only the in-frame ones, with some missing. Of under 25,000 clones detected, under 90% appear once; the ten largest clones hold less than 20%. J gave up 7 bases and V 5 bases, and 13 bases lay outside the gene matches. This CDR3 has 15 residues. Germline CDR1 reads LNHDA; CDR2 reads SQIVND (reference sequence). The clonotype was recovered from a woman older than 75 with acute or convalescent COVID-19. The specimen was peripheral blood. The V and J genes are TRBV19 and TRBJ1-2; 7 bases are a match to TRBD1. CDR3 DNA sequence: TGTGCCAGTAGTGCGGGCGACAGGGTCACCGGTGGCTACACCTTC. Translating gives CASSAGDRVTGGYTF.